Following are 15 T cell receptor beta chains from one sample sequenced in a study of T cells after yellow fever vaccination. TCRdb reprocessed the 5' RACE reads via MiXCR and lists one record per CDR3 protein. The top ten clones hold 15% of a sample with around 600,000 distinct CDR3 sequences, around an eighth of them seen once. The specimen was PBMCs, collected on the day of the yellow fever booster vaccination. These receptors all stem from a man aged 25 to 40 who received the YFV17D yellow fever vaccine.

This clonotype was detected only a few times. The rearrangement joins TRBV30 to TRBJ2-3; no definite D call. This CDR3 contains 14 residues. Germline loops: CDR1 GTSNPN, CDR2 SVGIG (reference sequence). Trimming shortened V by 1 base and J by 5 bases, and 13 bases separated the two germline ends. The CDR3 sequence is CAWSAQPLGDTQYF. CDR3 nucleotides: TGTGCCTGGAGTGCCCAACCCCTCGGAGATACGCAGTATTTT.

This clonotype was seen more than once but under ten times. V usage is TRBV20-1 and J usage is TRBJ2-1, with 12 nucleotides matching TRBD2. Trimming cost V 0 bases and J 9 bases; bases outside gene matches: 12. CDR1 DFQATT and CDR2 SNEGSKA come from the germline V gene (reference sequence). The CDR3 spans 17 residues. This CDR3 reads CSARDEASGRASIEQFF. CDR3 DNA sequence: TGCAGTGCTAGAGATGAGGCTAGCGGGAGGGCCTCGATTGAGCAGTTCTTC.

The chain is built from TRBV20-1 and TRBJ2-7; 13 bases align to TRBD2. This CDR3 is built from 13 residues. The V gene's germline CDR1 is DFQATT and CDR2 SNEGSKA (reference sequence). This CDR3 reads CSAQGLAGDEQYF. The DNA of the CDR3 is TGCAGCGCTCAAGGACTAGCGGGAGACGAGCAGTACTTC.

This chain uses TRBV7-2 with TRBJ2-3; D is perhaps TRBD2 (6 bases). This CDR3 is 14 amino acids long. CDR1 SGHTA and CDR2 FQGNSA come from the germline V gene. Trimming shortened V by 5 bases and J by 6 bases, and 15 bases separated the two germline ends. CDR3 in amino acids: CASSRGFLRDTQYF. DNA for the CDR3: TGTGCCAGCAGCCGGGGGTTTCTAAGGGATACGCAGTATTTT.

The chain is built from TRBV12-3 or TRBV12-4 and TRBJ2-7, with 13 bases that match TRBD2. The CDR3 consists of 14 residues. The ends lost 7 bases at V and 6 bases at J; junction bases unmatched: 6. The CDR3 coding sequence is TGTGCCAGCACCCCGGGACTAGCGGGAAGCGAGCAGTACTTC. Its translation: CASTPGLAGSEQYF.

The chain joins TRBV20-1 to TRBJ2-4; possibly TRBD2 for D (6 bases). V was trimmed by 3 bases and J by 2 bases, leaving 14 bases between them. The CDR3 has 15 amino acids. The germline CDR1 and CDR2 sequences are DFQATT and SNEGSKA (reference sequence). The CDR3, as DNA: TGCAGTGCTAGCCCGGGGGAGGATTCCAAAAACATTCAGTACTTC. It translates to CSASPGEDSKNIQYF.

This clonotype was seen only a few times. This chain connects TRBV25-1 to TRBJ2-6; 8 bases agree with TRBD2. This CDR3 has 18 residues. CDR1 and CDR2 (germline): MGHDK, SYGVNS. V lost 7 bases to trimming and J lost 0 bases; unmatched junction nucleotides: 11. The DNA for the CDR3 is TGTGCCAGCACTTGGGCGGGAGGCCACCCCTCTGGGGCCAACGTCCTGACTTTC. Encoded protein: CASTWAGGHPSGANVLTF.

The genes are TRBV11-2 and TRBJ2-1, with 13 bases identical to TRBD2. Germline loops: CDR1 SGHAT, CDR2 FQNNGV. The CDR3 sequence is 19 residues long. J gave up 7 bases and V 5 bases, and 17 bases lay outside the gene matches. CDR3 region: CASSPDSGLAGLGGNEQFF. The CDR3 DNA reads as TGTGCCAGCAGCCCCGACTCGGGACTAGCGGGATTGGGGGGGAATGAGCAGTTCTTC.

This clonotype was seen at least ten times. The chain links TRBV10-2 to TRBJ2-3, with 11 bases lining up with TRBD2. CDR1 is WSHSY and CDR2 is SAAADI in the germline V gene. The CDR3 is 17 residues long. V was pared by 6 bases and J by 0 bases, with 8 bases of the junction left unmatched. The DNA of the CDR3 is TGCGCCAGCAGGGGGACTAGCGGAGCTTCTAGCACAGATACGCAGTATTTT. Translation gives CASRGTSGASSTDTQYF.

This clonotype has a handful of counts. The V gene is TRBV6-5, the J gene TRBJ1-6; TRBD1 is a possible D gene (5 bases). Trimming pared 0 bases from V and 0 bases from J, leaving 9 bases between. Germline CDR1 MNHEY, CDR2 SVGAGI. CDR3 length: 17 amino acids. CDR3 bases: TGTGCCAGCAGTTACTCCCGACAGAGCTCCTATAATTCACCCCTCCACTTT. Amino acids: CASSYSRQSSYNSPLHF.

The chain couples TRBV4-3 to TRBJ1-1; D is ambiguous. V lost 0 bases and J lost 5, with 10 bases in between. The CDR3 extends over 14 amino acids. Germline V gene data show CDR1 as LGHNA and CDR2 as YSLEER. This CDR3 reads CASSQETGETEAFF. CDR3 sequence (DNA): TGCGCCAGCAGCCAAGAGACTGGGGAAACTGAAGCTTTCTTT.

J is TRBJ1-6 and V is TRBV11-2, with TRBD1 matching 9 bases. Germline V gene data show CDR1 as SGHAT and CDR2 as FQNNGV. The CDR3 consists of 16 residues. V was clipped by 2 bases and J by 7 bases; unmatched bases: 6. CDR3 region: CASSLFGDRGNSPLHF. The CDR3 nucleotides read TGTGCCAGCAGCTTATTCGGCGACAGGGGGAATTCACCCCTCCACTTT.

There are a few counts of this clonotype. The CDR3 region is CASRHALNTDTQYF. In DNA form, the CDR3 reads TGTGCCAGTCGGCACGCCCTGAACACAGATACGCAGTATTTT. The chain links TRBV19 to TRBJ2-3; no definite D call. V lost 8 bases to trimming and J lost 2 bases, with 14 bases between them. Germline V gives CDR1 LNHDA, CDR2 SQIVND (reference sequence). This CDR3 is built from 14 residues.

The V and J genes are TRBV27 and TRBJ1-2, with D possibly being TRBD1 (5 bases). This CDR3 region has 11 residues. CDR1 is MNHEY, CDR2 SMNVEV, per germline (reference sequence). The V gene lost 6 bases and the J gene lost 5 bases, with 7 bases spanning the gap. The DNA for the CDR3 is TGTGCCAGCAGGGGGGGTTATGGCTACACCTTC. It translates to CASRGGYGYTF.

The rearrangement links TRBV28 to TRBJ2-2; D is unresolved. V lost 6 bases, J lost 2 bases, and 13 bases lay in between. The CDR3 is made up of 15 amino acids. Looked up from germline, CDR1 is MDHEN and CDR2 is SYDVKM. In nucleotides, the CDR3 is TGTGCCAGCAGACCCGGTCTATTCAACACCGGGGAGCTGTTTTTT. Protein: CASRPGLFNTGELFF.